The source of this T cell receptor beta chain is a study of T-cell reconstitution after alpha-beta-depleted transplantation in children. CDR3 length: 13 amino acids. Trimming took off 0 bases at V and 3 bases at J, with 5 bases between the two ends. Unique molecular identifiers tagged the TCRbeta library. TCRdb reprocessed the PCR reads via MiXCR and lists one record per CDR3 protein. The profile shows under 450,000 distinct CDR3 sequences, about an eighth of them singletons. This sequence was found in a human donor who donated a stem cell graft to a child with Fanconi anemia. This chain joins TRBV12-3 or TRBV12-4 and TRBJ2-5, with D unclear. The source material was PBMCs, sampled from the stem cell graft. The CDR3 DNA is TGTGCCAGCAGTTTAGCGGCAGAAGAGACCCAGTACTTC. Protein: CASSLAAEETQYF.